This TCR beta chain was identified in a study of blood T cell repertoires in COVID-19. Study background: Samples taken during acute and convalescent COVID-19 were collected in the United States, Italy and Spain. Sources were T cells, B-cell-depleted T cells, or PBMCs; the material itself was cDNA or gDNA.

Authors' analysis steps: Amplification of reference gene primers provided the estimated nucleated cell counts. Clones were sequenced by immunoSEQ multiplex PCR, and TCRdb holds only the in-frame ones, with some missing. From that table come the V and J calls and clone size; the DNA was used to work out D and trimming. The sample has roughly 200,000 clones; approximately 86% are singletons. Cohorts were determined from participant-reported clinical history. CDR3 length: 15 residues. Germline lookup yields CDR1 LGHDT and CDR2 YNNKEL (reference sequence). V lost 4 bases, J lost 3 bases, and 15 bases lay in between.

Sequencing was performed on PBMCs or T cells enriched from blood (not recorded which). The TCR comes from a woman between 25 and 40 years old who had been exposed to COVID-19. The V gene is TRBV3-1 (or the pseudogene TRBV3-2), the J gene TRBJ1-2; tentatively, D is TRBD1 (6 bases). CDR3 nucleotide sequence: TGTGCCAGCAGCCCTCGACAGGCAACCTACTATGGCTACACCTTC. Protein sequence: CASSPRQATYYGYTF.